This T cell receptor beta chain was profiled in a study of T cell repertoires in cytomegalovirus infection. Study details: From public TCR beta signatures came an indication of both CMV infection and matching HLA type. Broader study findings: In two of eight donors, the top clonotype was HLA-C-restricted CMV-specific. Identification of carriers of CMV plus the relevant HLA was performed using cumulative public TCR beta family frequency.

This clonotype was counted at least ten times. Antigen specificity is unknown. Germline assignment: CDR1 SEHNR and CDR2 FQNEAQ (reference sequence). Trimming took 6 bases from V and 1 from J, leaving 11 bases between them. The CDR3 runs 14 residues. One entry per CDR3 protein results from TCRdb running MiXCR on the reads. The sample holds roughly 920,000 distinct CDR3 sequences, roughly 31% seen once. This specimen consisted of cultured CD8+ T cells from PBMCs, obtained from culture after CMV antigen stimulation. J is TRBJ2-3 and V is TRBV7-9; TRBD2 is a possible D gene (5 bases). The clonotype was recovered from a human donor in good health (CMV status not recorded). Some clones in this sample may be carry-over from other donors' samples. Here the CDR3 reads CASRTRDGTDTQYF. The CDR3 bases are TGTGCCAGCAGGACACGGGATGGCACAGATACGCAGTATTTT.